This TCR beta chain is from a study of regulatory T cells in long-lasting Graves disease. General observations from the study: Persistent-disease Graves' patients showed less TCR diversity than new cases.

Time point noted: newly diagnosed GD, antithyroid drugs for less than 3 months. Preparation of the TCR library used RNA extracted from PBMCs. The CDR3 runs to 14 residues. With V trimmed by 4 bases and J by 5 bases, 2 bases remained unmatched. Per germline, CDR1 SNHLY and CDR2 FYNNEI. Construction of the TCR beta libraries employed iRepertoire HTBI primers in conjunction with Arm-PCR of CDR3 regions. TCRdb used MiXCR to reprocess the multiplex PCR reads, holding one entry per CDR3 protein. The table shows 450,000 to 600,000 distinct CDR3 sequences, with approximately 15% occurring only once. Ten or more counts support this clonotype. Its target is not known. This same sample was also taken into another study, of T cells in Graves' hyperthyroidism and ophthalmopathy.

V usage is TRBV2 and J usage is TRBJ2-2; 9 bases are shared with TRBD1. The sample in question was peripheral blood mononuclear cells (PBMCs), obtained at new diagnosis, from a patient treated with antithyroid drugs. This clonotype originated in a man aged 25 to 40 with Graves disease. CDR3 coding DNA: TGTGCCAGCAGTGTTGGACAGGGGACCGGGGAGCTGTTTTTT. Translation gives CASSVGQGTGELFF. Based on the CDR3 plus reference TRBV2 and TRBJ2-2, the full variable domain is EPEVTQTPSHQVTQMGQEVILRCVPISNHLYFYWYRQILGQKVEFLVSFYNNEISEKSEIFDDQFSVERPDGSNFTLKIRSTKLEDSAMYFCASSVGQGTGELFFGEGSRLTVL.